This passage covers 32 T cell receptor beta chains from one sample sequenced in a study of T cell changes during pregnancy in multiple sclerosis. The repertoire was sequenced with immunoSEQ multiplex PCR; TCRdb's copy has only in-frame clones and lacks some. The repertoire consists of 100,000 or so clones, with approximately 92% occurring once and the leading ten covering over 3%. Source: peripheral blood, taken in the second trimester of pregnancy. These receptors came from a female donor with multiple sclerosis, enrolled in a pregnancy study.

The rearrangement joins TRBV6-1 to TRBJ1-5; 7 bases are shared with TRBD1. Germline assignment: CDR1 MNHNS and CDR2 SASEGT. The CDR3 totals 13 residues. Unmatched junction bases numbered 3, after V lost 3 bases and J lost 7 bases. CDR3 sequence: CASSDTGVQPQHF. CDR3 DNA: TGTGCCAGCAGTGATACAGGGGTCCAGCCCCAGCATTTT.

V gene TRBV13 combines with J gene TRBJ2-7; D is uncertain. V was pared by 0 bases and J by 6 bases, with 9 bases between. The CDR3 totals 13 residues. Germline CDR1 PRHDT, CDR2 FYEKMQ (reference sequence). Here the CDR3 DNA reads TGTGCCAGCAGCTTAGGAAATTCGGGCGAGCAGTACTTC. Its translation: CASSLGNSGEQYF.

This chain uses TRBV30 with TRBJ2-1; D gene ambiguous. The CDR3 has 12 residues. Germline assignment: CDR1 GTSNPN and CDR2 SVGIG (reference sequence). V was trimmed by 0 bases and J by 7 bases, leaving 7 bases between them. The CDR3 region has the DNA TGTGCCTGGAGTGTACTGGTTAATGAGCAGTTCTTC. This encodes CAWSVLVNEQFF.

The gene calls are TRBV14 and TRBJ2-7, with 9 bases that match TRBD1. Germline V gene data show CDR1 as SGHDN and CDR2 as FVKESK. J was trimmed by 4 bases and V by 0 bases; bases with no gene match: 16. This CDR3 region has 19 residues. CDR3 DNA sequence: TGTGCCAGCAGCCAAGATTCGGGGACAGGGAAACTCAGTTTGTACGAGCAGTACTTC. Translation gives CASSQDSGTGKLSLYEQYF.

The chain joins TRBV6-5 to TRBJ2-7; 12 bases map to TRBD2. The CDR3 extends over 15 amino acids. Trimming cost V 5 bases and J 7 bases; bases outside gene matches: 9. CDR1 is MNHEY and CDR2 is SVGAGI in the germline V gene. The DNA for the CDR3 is TGTGCCAGCAGTCTGCCTAGCGGGAGGGCGGATGAGCAGTACTTC. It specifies CASSLPSGRADEQYF.

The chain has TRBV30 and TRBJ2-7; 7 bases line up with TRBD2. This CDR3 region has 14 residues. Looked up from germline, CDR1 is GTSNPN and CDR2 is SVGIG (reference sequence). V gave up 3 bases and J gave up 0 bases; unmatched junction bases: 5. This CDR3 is CAWRYGGSSYEQYF. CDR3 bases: TGTGCCTGGAGATACGGGGGGAGCTCCTACGAGCAGTACTTC. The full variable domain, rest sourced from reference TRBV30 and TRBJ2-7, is SQTIHQWPATLVQPVGSPLSLECTVEGTSNPNLYWYRQAAGRGLQLLFYSVGIGQISSEVPQNLSASRPQDRQFILSSKKLLLSDSGFYLCAWRYGGSSYEQYFGPGTRLTVT.

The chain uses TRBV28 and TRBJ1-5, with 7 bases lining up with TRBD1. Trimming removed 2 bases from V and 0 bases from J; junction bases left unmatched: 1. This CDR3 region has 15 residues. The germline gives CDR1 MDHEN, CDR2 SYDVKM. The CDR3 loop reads CASSLEGASNQPQHF. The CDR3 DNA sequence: TGTGCCAGCAGTTTAGAGGGGGCTAGCAATCAGCCCCAGCATTTT.

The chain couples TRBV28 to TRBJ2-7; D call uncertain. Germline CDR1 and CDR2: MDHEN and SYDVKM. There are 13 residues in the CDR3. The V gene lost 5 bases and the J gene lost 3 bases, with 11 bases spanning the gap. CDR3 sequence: CASSLTLIYEQYF. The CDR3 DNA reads TGTGCCAGCAGTCTAACTTTGATCTACGAGCAGTACTTC. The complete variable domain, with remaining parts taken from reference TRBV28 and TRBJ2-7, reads DVKVTQSSRYLVKRTGEKVFLECVQDMDHENMFWYRQDPGLGLRLIYFSYDVKMKEKGDIPEGYSVSREKKERFSLILESASTNQTSMYLCASSLTLIYEQYFGPGTRLTVT.

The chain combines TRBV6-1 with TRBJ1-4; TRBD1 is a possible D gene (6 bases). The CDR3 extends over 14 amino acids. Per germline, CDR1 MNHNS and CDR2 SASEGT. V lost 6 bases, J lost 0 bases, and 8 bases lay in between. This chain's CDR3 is CASRAGATNEKLFF. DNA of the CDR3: TGTGCCAGCAGGGCAGGGGCAACTAATGAAAAACTGTTTTTT.

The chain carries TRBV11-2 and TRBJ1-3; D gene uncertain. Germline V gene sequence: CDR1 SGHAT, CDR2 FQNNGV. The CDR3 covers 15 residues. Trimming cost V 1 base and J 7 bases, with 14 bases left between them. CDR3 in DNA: TGTGCCAGCAGCTTAGTCGCGGGTGTGAGGAACACCATATATTTT. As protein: CASSLVAGVRNTIYF.

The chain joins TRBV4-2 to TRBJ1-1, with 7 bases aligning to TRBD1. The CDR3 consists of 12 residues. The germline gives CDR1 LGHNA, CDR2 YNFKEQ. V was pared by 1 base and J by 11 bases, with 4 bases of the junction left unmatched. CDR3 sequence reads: CASSQGQGLAFF. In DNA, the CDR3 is TGTGCCAGCAGCCAAGGACAGGGATTGGCTTTCTTT.

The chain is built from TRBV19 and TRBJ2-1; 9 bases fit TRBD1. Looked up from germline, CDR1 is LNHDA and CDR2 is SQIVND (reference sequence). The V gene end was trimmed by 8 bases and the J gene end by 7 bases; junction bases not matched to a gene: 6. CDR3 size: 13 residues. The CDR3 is CASGTGNWNEQFF. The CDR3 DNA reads TGTGCCAGTGGGACAGGGAATTGGAATGAGCAGTTCTTC.

The CDR3 loop reads CASSPLWSGTANTEAFF. CDR3 DNA: TGTGCCAGCAGCCCCTTATGGAGCGGGACGGCGAACACTGAAGCTTTCTTT. The chain recombines TRBV27 with TRBJ1-1; tentative D call: TRBD1 (5 bases). Looked up from germline, CDR1 is MNHEY and CDR2 is SMNVEV (reference sequence). The CDR3 totals 17 residues. Trimming removed 6 bases at V and 1 base at J, with 21 bases between.

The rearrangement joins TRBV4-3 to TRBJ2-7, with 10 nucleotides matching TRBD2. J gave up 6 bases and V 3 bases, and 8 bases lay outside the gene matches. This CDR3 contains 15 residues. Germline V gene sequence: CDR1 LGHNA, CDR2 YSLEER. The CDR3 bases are TGCGCCAGCAGCCAGGCTAGCGGGAGTGCGAGCGAGCAGTACTTC. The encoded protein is CASSQASGSASEQYF.

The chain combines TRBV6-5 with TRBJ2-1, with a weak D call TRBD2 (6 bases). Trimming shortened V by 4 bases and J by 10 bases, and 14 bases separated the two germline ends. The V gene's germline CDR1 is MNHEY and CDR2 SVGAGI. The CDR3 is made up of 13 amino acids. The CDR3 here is CASSSTSGGEQFF. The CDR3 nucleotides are TGTGCCAGCAGTTCGACTAGTGGGGGAGAGCAGTTCTTC.

The CDR3 DNA sequence: TGTGCCAGTAGCCCGACAGGGAACGGAAACACCATATATTTT. This gives the protein CASSPTGNGNTIYF. V gene TRBV19 combines with J gene TRBJ1-3; 7 nucleotides align to TRBD1. J was trimmed by 4 bases and V by 6 bases; bases with no gene match: 6. Per the germline V gene, CDR1 is LNHDA and CDR2 is SQIVND (reference sequence). The CDR3 extends over 14 amino acids. The whole variable domain, remainder taken from reference TRBV19 and TRBJ1-3, is DGGITQSPKYLFRKEGQNVTLSCEQNLNHDAMYWYRQDPGQGLRLIYYSQIVNDFQKGDIAEGYSVSREKKESFPLTVTSAQKNPTAFYLCASSPTGNGNTIYFGEGSWLTVV.

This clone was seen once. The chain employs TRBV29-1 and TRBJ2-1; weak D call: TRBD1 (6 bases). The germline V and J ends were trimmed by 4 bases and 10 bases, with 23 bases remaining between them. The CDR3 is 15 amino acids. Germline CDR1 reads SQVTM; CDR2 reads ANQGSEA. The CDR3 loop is CSVGADRLETREQFF. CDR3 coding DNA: TGCAGCGTTGGGGCTGACAGGTTGGAGACAAGAGAGCAGTTCTTC.

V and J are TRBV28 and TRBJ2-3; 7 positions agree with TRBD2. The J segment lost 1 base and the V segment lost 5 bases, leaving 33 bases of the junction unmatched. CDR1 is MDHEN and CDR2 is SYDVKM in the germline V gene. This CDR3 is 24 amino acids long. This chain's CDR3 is CASSPLRGLPTRDLGRVGTDTQYF. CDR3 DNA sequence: TGTGCCAGCAGTCCCCTTCGGGGACTACCCACCCGGGACTTAGGTAGAGTGGGCACAGATACGCAGTATTTT. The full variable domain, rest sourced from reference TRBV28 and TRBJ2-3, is DVKVTQSSRYLVKRTGEKVFLECVQDMDHENMFWYRQDPGLGLRLIYFSYDVKMKEKGDIPEGYSVSREKKERFSLILESASTNQTSMYLCASSPLRGLPTRDLGRVGTDTQYFGPGTRLTVL.

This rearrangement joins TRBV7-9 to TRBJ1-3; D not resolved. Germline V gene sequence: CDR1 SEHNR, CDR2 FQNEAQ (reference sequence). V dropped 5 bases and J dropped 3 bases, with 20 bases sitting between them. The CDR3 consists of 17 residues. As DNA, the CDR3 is TGTGCCAGCAGCCCCGACCCCCTCTGGAGGGATGGAAACACCATATATTTT. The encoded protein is CASSPDPLWRDGNTIYF.

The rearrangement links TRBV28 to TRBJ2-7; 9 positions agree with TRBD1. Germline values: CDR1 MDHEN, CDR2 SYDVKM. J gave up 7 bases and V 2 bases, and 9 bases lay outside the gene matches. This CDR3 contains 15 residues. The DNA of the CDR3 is TGTGCCAGCAGTTTAGTGACAGGGGGAGCGGGGGAGCAGTACTTC. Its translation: CASSLVTGGAGEQYF.

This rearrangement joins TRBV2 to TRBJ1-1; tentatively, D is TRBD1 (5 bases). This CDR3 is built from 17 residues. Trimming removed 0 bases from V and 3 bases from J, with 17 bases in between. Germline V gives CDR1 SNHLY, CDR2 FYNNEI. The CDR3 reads CASSEALAAGLDTEAFF. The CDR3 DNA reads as TGTGCCAGCAGTGAAGCTCTCGCGGCAGGGTTGGACACTGAAGCTTTCTTT.

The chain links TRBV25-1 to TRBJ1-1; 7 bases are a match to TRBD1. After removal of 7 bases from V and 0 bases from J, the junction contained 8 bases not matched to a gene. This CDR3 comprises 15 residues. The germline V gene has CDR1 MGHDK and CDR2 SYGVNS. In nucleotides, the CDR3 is TGTGCCAGCACCGAAATGACAGGGATGAACACTGAAGCTTTCTTT. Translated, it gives CASTEMTGMNTEAFF.

CDR3 region: CASSFPPPDRARNTIYF. For the CDR3, the DNA is TGTGCCAGCAGTTTCCCCCCCCCGGACAGAGCGAGAAACACCATATATTTT. The V gene is TRBV27, the J gene TRBJ1-3; D possibly corresponds to TRBD1 (6 bases). V lost 3 bases, J lost 5 bases, and 20 bases lay in between. The CDR3 extends over 17 amino acids. Germline lookup yields CDR1 MNHEY and CDR2 SMNVEV (reference sequence).

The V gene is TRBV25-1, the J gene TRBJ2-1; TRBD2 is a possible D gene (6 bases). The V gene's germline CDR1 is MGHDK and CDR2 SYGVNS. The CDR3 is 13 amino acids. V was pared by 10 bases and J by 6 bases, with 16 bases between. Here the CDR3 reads CATSRMGGNEQFF. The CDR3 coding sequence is TGTGCCACCTCCCGGATGGGGGGCAATGAGCAGTTCTTC.

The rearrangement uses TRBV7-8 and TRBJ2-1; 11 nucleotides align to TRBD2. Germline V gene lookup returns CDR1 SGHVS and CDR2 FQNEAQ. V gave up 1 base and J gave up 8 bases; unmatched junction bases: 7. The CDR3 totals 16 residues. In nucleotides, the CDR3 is TGTGCCAGCAGCTTAGTAGTGACTAGCGGGATCGATGAGCAGTTCTTC. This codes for CASSLVVTSGIDEQFF.

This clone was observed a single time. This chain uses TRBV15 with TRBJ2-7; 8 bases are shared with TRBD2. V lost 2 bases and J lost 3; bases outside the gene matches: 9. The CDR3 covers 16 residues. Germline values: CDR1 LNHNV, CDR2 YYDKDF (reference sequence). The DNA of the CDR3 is TGTGCCACCAGCAGATCACCCAGCGGGAGAGACTACGAGCAGTACTTC. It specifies CATSRSPSGRDYEQYF.

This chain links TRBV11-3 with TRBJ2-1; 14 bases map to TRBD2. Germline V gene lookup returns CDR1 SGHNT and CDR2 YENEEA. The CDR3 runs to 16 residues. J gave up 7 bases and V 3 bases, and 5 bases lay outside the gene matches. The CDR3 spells CASSFAGTSGRNEQFF. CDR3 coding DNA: TGTGCCAGCAGCTTTGCCGGGACTAGCGGGAGAAATGAGCAGTTCTTC.

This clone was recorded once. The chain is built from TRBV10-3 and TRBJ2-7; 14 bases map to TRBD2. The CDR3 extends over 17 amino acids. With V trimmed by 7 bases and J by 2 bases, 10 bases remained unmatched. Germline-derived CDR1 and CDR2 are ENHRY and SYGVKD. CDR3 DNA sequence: TGTGCCATCAACGAGGGACTAGCGGGAGAGCAGGCCTACGAGCAGTACTTC. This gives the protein CAINEGLAGEQAYEQYF.

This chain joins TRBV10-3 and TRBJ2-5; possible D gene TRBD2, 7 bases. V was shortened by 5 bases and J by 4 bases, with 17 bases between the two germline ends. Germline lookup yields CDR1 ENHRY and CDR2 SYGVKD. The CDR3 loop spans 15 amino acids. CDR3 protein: CAISYDLGGGETQYF. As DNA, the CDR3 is TGTGCCATCAGTTACGACCTAGGGGGGGGAGAGACCCAGTACTTC.

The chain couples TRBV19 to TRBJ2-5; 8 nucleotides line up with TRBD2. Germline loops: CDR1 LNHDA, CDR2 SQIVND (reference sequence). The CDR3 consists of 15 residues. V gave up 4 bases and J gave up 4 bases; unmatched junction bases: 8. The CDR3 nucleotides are TGTGCCAGTAGTACTTCCGGGACTAGAGGAGAGACCCAGTACTTC. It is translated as CASSTSGTRGETQYF. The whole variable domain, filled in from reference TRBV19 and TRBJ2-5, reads DGGITQSPKYLFRKEGQNVTLSCEQNLNHDAMYWYRQDPGQGLRLIYYSQIVNDFQKGDIAEGYSVSREKKESFPLTVTSAQKNPTAFYLCASSTSGTRGETQYFGPGTRLLVL.

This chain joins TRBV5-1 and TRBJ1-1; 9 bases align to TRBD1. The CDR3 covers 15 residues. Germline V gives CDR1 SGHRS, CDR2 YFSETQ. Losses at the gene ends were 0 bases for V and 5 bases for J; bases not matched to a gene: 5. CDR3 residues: CASSLVGQGRTEAFF. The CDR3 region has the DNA TGCGCCAGCAGCTTGGTGGGACAGGGTCGGACTGAAGCTTTCTTT.

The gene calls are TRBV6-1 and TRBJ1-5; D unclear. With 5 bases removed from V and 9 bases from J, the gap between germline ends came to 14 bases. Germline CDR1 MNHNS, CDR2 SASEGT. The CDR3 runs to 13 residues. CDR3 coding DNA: TGTGCCAGCAGTCCGGACTCCCTTCGGCCCCAGCATTTT. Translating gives CASSPDSLRPQHF.